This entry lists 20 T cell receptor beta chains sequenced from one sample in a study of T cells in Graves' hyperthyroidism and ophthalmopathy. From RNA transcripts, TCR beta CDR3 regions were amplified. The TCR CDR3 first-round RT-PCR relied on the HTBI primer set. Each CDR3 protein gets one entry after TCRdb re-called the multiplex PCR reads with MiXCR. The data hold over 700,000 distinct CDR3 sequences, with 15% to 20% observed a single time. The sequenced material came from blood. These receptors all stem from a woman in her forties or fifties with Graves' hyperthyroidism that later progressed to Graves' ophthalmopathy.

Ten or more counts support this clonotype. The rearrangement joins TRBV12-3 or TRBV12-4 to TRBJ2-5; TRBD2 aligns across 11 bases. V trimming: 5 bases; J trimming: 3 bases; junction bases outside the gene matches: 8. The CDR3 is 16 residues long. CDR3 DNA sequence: TGTGCCAGCAGTCGGCCACGTAGCGGGGGGGAAGAGACCCAGTACTTC. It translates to CASSRPRSGGEETQYF.

The chain's CDR3 is CASSEVSRTQYF. The CDR3 DNA reads as TGTGCCAGCAGTGAGGTGTCGCGTACGCAGTATTTT. The rearrangement uses TRBV6-1 and TRBJ2-3, with D unresolved. Between the trimmed V and J ends, which lost 3 bases and 8 bases, there was a span of 9 bases. Per the germline V gene, CDR1 is MNHNS and CDR2 is SASEGT. The CDR3 runs 12 residues.

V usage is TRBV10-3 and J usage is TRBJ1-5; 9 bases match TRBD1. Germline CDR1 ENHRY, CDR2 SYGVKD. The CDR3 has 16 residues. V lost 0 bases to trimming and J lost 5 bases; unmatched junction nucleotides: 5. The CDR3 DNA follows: TGTGCCATCAGTGAGTCAAGGACAGGGGAGCATCAGCCCCAGCATTTT. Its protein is CAISESRTGEHQPQHF.

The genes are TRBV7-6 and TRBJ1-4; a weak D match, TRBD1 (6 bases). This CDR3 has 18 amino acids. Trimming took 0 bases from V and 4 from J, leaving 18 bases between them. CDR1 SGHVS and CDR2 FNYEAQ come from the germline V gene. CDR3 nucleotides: TGTGCCAGCAGCTTAGCATCCGGGGGCGCGGGGATTAATGAAAAACTGTTTTTT. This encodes CASSLASGGAGINEKLFF.

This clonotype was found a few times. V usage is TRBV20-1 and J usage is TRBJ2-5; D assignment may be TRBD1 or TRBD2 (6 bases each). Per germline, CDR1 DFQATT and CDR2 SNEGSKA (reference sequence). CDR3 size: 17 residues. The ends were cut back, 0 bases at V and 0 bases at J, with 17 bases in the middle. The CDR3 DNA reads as TGCAGTGCTAGAGATGGGGGGCGGCGGAGGTACCAAGAGACCCAGTACTTC. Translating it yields CSARDGGRRRYQETQYF.

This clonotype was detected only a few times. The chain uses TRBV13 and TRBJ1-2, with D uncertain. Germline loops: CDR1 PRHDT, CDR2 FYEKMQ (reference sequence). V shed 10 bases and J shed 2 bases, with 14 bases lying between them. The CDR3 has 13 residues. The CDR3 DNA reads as TGTGCCACCTCGAACTTTGGGAACTATGGCTACACCTTC. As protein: CATSNFGNYGYTF.

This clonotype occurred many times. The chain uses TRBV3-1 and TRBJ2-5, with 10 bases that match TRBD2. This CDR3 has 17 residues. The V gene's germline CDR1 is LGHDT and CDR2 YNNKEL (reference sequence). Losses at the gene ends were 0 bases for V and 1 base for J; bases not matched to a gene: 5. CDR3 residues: CASSQDRSGGAQETQYF. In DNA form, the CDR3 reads TGTGCCAGCAGCCAAGATAGGAGCGGGGGGGCCCAAGAGACCCAGTACTTC.

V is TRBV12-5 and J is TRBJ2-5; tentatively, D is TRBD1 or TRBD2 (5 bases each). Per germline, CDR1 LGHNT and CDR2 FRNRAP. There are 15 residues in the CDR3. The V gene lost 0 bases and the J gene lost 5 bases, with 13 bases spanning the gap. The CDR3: CASGLVFGARETQYF. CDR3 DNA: TGTGCTAGTGGTTTGGTATTCGGGGCACGGGAGACCCAGTACTTC.

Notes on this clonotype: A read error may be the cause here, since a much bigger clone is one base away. CDR3 in DNA: TGTGCCAGCTCACCACGACAGAGCACCGGGGAGCTGTCTTTT. Its protein is CASSPRQSTGELSF. The rearrangement joins TRBV18 to TRBJ2-2; perhaps D is TRBD1 or TRBD2 (5 bases each). CDR1 is KGHSH and CDR2 is LQKENI in the germline V gene. CDR3 length: 14 residues.

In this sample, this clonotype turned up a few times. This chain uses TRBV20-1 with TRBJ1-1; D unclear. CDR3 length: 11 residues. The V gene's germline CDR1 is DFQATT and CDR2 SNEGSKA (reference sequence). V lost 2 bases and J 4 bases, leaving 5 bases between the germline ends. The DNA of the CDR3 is TGCAGTGCTAGACAAGTCACTGAAGCTTTCTTT. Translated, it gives CSARQVTEAFF.

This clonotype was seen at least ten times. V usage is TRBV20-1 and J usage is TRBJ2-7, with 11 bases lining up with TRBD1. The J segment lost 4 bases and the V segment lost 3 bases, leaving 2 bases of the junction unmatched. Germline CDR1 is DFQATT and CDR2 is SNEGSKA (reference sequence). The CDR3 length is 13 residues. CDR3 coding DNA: TGCAGTGCTAGGGGGACAGGGGGATACGAGCAGTACTTC. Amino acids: CSARGTGGYEQYF.

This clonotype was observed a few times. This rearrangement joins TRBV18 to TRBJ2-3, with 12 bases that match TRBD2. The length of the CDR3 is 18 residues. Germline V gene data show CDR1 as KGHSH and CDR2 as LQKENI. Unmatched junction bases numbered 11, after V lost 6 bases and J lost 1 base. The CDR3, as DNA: TGTGCCAGCTCCCCGCGACTAGCGGGGGAGTGGGGCACAGATACGCAGTATTTT. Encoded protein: CASSPRLAGEWGTDTQYF.

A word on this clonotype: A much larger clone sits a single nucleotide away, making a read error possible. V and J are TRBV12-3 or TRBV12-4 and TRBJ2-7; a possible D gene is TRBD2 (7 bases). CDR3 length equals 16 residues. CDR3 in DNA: TGTGCCAGCAGTTTAGTAGGGGGGGACGGATCCTGCGAGCAGTACTTC. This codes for CASSLVGGDGSCEQYF.

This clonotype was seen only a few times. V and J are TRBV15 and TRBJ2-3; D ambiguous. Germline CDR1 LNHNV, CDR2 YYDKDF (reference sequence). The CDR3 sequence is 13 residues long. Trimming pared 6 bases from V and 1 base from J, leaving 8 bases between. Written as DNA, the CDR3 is TGTGCCACCAGAACCGCCCGCACAGATACGCAGTATTTT. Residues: CATRTARTDTQYF. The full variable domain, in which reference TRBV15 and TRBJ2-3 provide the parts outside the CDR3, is DAMVIQNPRYQVTQFGKPVTLSCSQTLNHNVMYWYQQKSSQAPKLLFHYYDKDFNNEADTPDNFQSRRPNTSFCFLDIRSPGLGDTAMYLCATRTARTDTQYFGPGTRLTVL.

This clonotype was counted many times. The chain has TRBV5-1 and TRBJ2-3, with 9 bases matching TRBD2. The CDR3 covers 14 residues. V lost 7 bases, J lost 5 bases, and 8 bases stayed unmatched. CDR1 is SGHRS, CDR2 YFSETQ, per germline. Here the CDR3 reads CASHVAGGQDTQYF. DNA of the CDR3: TGCGCCAGCCACGTCGCGGGGGGGCAAGATACGCAGTATTTT.

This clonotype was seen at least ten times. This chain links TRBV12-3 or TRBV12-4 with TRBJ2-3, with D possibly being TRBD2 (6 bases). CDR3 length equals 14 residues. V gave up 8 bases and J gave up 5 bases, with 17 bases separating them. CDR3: CASGEVREKDTQYF. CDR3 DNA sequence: TGTGCCAGCGGGGAGGTGAGGGAAAAAGATACGCAGTATTTT.

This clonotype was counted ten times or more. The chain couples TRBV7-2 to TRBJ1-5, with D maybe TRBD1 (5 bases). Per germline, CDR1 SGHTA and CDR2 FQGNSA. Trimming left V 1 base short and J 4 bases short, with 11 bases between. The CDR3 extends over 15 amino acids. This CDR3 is CASSLGSGLNQPQHF. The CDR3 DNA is TGTGCCAGCAGCTTAGGGTCGGGGCTTAATCAGCCCCAGCATTTT. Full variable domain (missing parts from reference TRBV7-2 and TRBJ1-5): GAGVSQSPSNKVTEKGKDVELRCDPISGHTALYWYRQSLGQGLEFLIYFQGNSAPDKSGLPSDRFSAERTGGSVSTLTIQRTQQEDSAVYLCASSLGSGLNQPQHFGDGTRLSIL.

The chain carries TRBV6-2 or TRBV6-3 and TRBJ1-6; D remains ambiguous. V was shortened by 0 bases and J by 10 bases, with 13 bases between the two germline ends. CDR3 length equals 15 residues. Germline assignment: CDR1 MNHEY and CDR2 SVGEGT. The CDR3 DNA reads TGTGCCAGCAGTTACTCGAGAAGGGATGGCTCACCCCTCCACTTT. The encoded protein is CASSYSRRDGSPLHF.

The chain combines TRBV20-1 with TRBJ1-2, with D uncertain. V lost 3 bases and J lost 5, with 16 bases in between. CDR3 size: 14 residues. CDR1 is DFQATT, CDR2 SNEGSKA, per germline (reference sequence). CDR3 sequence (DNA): TGCAGTGCTAGTCACCCGTTACACACATATGGCTACACCTTC. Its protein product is CSASHPLHTYGYTF.

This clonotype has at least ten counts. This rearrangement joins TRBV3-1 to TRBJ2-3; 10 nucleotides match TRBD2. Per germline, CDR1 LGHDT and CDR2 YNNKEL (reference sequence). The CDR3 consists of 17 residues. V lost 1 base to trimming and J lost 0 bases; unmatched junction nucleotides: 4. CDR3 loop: CASSQGVAGGSTDTQYF. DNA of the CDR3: TGTGCCAGCAGCCAAGGTGTAGCGGGGGGCAGCACAGATACGCAGTATTTT.